Sequencing of this T cell receptor beta chain was carried out in a study of T cells in Graves' hyperthyroidism and ophthalmopathy. The CDR3 length is 20 residues. Germline-derived CDR1 and CDR2 are SGHTA and FQGNSA. V gave up 0 bases and J gave up 0 bases; unmatched junction bases: 9. Researchers took RNA transcripts and amplified the TCR beta CDR3 regions from them. First-round RT-PCR targeting the TCR CDR3 was performed with the HTBI primer set. TCRdb reprocessed the multiplex PCR reads via MiXCR and lists one record per CDR3 protein. The sample records 250,000 to 300,000 distinct CDR3 sequences, about 16% being singletons. It was uncontrolled infection, other autoimmune disease, pregnancy or lactation that excluded patients.

The origin of this receptor is a woman between 50 and 59 years old with Graves' hyperthyroidism that later progressed to Graves' ophthalmopathy. Sequencing was performed on blood. V and J are TRBV7-2 and TRBJ2-6; TRBD1 agrees at 9 bases. CDR3 nucleotides: TGTGCCAGCAGCTTAGCTTTTCCGGGACAGGGAATCTCTGGGGCCAACGTCCTGACTTTC. It yields the protein CASSLAFPGQGISGANVLTF.